These 18 T cell receptor beta chains share one sample of origin, sequenced in a study of cytomegalovirus exposure and HLA in healthy donors. TCRdb keeps only in-frame clones here, not all; method: immunoSEQ multiplex PCR. The sample lists tens of thousands of clones, roughly 96% occurring once. The sequenced sample was PBMCs. These receptors were taken from a man aged 18 to 29 in good health and CMV-seronegative.

The chain links TRBV5-5 to TRBJ2-7; D might be TRBD2 (6 bases). The germline CDR1 and CDR2 sequences are SGHKS and YYEKEE (reference sequence). The CDR3 runs 14 residues. V lost 5 bases, J lost 3 bases, and 15 bases lay in between. The CDR3 loop reads CASRLGGVVYEQYF. As DNA, the CDR3 is TGTGCCAGCAGGCTGGGAGGCGTCGTCTACGAGCAGTACTTC.

This chain joins TRBV5-1 and TRBJ2-1; 7 bases map to TRBD2. Germline loops: CDR1 SGHRS, CDR2 YFSETQ. CDR3 length equals 15 residues. V lost 0 bases to trimming and J lost 5 bases; unmatched junction nucleotides: 5. The CDR3 reads CASSLVGGRNNEQFF. In DNA, the CDR3 is TGCGCCAGCAGCTTGGTGGGCGGGAGAAACAATGAGCAGTTCTTC.

The chain is built from TRBV6-6 and TRBJ2-5; 8 positions match TRBD1. The J call is uncertain, as TRBJ2-7 better fits the DNA end. CDR1 and CDR2 (germline): MNHNY, SVGAGI (reference sequence). The length of the CDR3 is 12 residues. The CDR3 DNA reads as TGTGCCAGCAAAGAAACAGGGGGCGAGCAGTACTTC. It is translated as CASKETGGEQYF.

The rearrangement uses TRBV6-5 and TRBJ2-7, with D uncertain. V was clipped by 3 bases and J by 3 bases, with 12 bases between them. Germline V CDR1 and CDR2: MNHEY, SVGAGI. The CDR3 covers 14 residues. CDR3 sequence: CASSYLDADYEQYF. The CDR3 nucleotides are TGTGCCAGCAGTTATCTAGACGCCGACTACGAGCAGTACTTC.

The V call is TRBV28, the J call TRBJ1-2, with D possibly being TRBD1 (6 bases). This CDR3 is built from 13 residues. V shed 2 bases and J shed 2 bases, with 6 bases lying between them. Germline values: CDR1 MDHEN, CDR2 SYDVKM. CDR3 sequence reads: CASSLDRNYGYTF. CDR3 nucleotide sequence: TGTGCCAGCAGTTTAGACAGGAACTATGGCTACACCTTC.

The gene calls are TRBV5-3 and TRBJ1-5; perhaps TRBD1 as D (5 bases). TRBV5-3 belongs to the ORF category, with a function that is uncertain. The CDR3 has 17 residues. The V end was cut by 0 bases, the J end by 0 bases, with 13 bases between. CDR3 region: CARSLGVDRHSNQPQHF. In nucleotides, the CDR3 is TGTGCCAGAAGCTTGGGGGTCGACAGACATAGCAATCAGCCCCAGCATTTT.

This chain joins TRBV7-8 and TRBJ2-2, with 7 bases that match TRBD1. Germline CDR1 reads SGHVS; CDR2 reads FQNEAQ. Trimming cost V 5 bases and J 0 bases; bases outside gene matches: 3. The CDR3 covers 15 residues. The CDR3 DNA reads as TGTGCCAGCAGCCCTGGGACAGCGAACACCGGGGAGCTGTTTTTT. Translation: CASSPGTANTGELFF.

The CDR3 nucleotides read TGTGCCAGCAGTGTCGGACAGGGGGCGTATCAGCCCCAGCATTTT. Its protein product is CASSVGQGAYQPQHF. The chain combines TRBV6-5 with TRBJ1-5; 11 nucleotides line up with TRBD1. The CDR3 covers 15 residues. Germline CDR1 is MNHEY and CDR2 is SVGAGI. Trimming removed 5 bases from V and 5 bases from J; junction bases left unmatched: 5.

Written as DNA, the CDR3 is TGTGCCAGTAGTATGACACCCACAGATACGCAGTATTTT. Its protein is CASSMTPTDTQYF. J is TRBJ2-3 and V is TRBV19; D gene unclear. V gave up 3 bases and J gave up 2 bases, with 6 bases separating them. The CDR3 runs to 13 residues. Germline-derived CDR1 and CDR2 are LNHDA and SQIVND (reference sequence).

The chain links TRBV19 to TRBJ1-1; D perhaps matches TRBD1 (6 bases). CDR1 LNHDA and CDR2 SQIVND come from the germline V gene (reference sequence). This CDR3 contains 14 residues. The germline V and J ends were trimmed by 6 bases and 2 bases, with 13 bases remaining between them. CDR3 nucleotide sequence: TGTGCCAGTAGACAGGGCTTACTAAACACTGAAGCTTTCTTT. Its protein product is CASRQGLLNTEAFF.

The gene calls are TRBV6-1 and TRBJ1-1; TRBD1 matches at 7 bases. The V gene end was trimmed by 7 bases and the J gene end by 1 base; junction bases not matched to a gene: 9. CDR1 and CDR2 from the germline V gene are MNHNS and SASEGT. The CDR3 loop spans 15 amino acids. The CDR3 DNA follows: TGTGCCAGCATCTCAGGGGGTGCGGGGAACACTGAAGCTTTCTTT. As protein: CASISGGAGNTEAFF.

J is TRBJ2-7 and V is TRBV29-1, with D possibly being TRBD1 (6 bases). The germline V and J ends were trimmed by 4 bases and 6 bases, with 10 bases remaining between them. This CDR3 comprises 11 residues. Germline CDR1 and CDR2: SQVTM and ANQGSEA. The CDR3 nucleotides are TGCAGCGTTGCCAGGGGCCCCGAGCAGTACTTC. Protein: CSVARGPEQYF.

The gene calls are TRBV19 and TRBJ1-1; 8 bases map to TRBD1. V shed 5 bases, J shed 1 base, and the junction held 3 bases outside the gene matches. The germline CDR1 and CDR2 sequences are LNHDA and SQIVND (reference sequence). This CDR3 is built from 14 residues. CDR3 coding DNA: TGTGCCAGTAGTTCAGGGGGCTGGAACACTGAAGCTTTCTTT. This gives the protein CASSSGGWNTEAFF.

This chain connects TRBV10-3 to TRBJ1-1; D is unclear. V gave up 8 bases and J gave up 4 bases, with 8 bases separating them. Germline lookup yields CDR1 ENHRY and CDR2 SYGVKD. CDR3 size: 11 residues. Here the CDR3 DNA reads TGTGCCATCGATTCAGGCACTGAAGCTTTCTTT. Amino acid sequence: CAIDSGTEAFF.

This chain links TRBV7-9 with TRBJ2-7, with D perhaps TRBD1 (6 bases). CDR3 length: 14 residues. Trimming removed 5 bases at V and 1 base at J, with 12 bases between. CDR1 and CDR2 (germline): SEHNR, FQNEAQ (reference sequence). The CDR3 DNA reads TGTGCCAGCAGCCTACAGGGAGTTTCCTACGAGCAGTACTTC. It encodes CASSLQGVSYEQYF.

The chain employs TRBV18 and TRBJ1-4; D may be TRBD1 (6 bases). Germline-derived CDR1 and CDR2 are KGHSH and LQKENI. The V and J ends lost 3 bases and 7 bases respectively, with 12 bases between them. The length of the CDR3 is 14 residues. The DNA of the CDR3 is TGTGCCAGCTCACCGCCGGGACACCGTGAAAAACTGTTTTTT. Protein sequence: CASSPPGHREKLFF.

V gene TRBV2 combines with J gene TRBJ1-2; D might be TRBD1 (5 bases). There are 14 residues in the CDR3. The germline V gene encodes CDR1 SNHLY and CDR2 FYNNEI. V lost 3 bases to trimming and J lost 4 bases, with 12 bases between them. The CDR3 here is CASSEVDSRYGYTF. The CDR3 coding sequence is TGTGCCAGCAGTGAGGTAGACAGCCGCTATGGCTACACCTTC.

The V call is TRBV5-5, the J call TRBJ1-3, with a weak D call TRBD1 (5 bases). Trimming left V 3 bases short and J 3 bases short, with 13 bases between. The germline V gene has CDR1 SGHKS and CDR2 YYEKEE (reference sequence). This CDR3 spans 15 amino acids. The CDR3 spells CASSSLQERGNTIYF. The CDR3 nucleotides read TGTGCCAGCAGCTCCTTACAGGAACGTGGAAACACCATATATTTT.